Described below is a single T cell receptor (beta chain) sequence and its context. Antigen unknown. V lost 7 bases, J lost 0 bases, and 10 bases lay in between. The CDR3 totals 14 residues. Germline V gives CDR1 SNHLY, CDR2 FYNNEI. The sample comes from a study of a mutant IDH1 vaccine in newly diagnosed glioma. The time point denotes: week 47, end of study. A 20-mer mutant IDH1 peptide at 300 ug was injected subcutaneously with topical imiquimod. Here immunoSEQ multiplex PCR was the method, and the copy in TCRdb shows in-frame clones only, minus some. The table lists more than 50,000 clones, about 65% of them singletons, with about 5% in the top ten.

The TCR was taken from a man aged 35-49 years with glioma. Some clones in this sample may be carry-over from other donors' samples. The chain links TRBV2 to TRBJ1-3; D may be TRBD1 (5 bases). This material consisted of peripheral blood mononuclear cells (PBMCs), taken from a glioma patient whose treatment included an IDH1 peptide vaccine. In nucleotides, the CDR3 is TGTGCCAGCACCGAGGGGTTCTCTGGAAACACCATATATTTT. Encoded protein: CASTEGFSGNTIYF.